Following are 3 T cell receptor beta chains from one sample sequenced in a study of cytomegalovirus exposure and HLA in healthy donors. Use of 60 Vbeta and 13 Jbeta primers characterized the PCR. Profiling relied on immunoSEQ multiplex PCR, and the TCRdb table lists in-frame clones only, not all of them. The sample contains fewer than 250,000 clones, 75% to 80% of which appear only once. Sample: PBMCs. The receptors come from a male donor in good health and CMV-seronegative.

The V and J genes are TRBV2 and TRBJ1-1; D might be TRBD1 (5 bases). The CDR3 consists of 13 residues. From germline, CDR1 is SNHLY and CDR2 FYNNEI. Deletions cut 6 bases from V and 3 bases from J, with 11 bases between. The CDR3 DNA reads TGTGCCAGCAGCTGGGGCCGGGACACTGAAGCTTTCTTT. As protein: CASSWGRDTEAFF.

Only a few counts were recorded for this clone. The rearrangement uses TRBV5-4 and TRBJ2-2; D unresolved. Germline V gene data show CDR1 as SGHNT and CDR2 as YYREEE (reference sequence). The CDR3 is 15 residues long. V dropped 4 bases and J dropped 3 bases, with 13 bases sitting between them. The CDR3 reads CASSPLRKDTGELFF. The DNA of the CDR3 is TGTGCCAGCAGCCCCTTGCGCAAAGACACCGGGGAGCTGTTTTTT.

The chain combines TRBV10-3 with TRBJ2-3; 8 bases align to TRBD2. The CDR3 extends over 18 amino acids. Germline V lookup: CDR1 ENHRY, CDR2 SYGVKD. The junction had 9 bases not matched to a gene; V was cut back by 0 bases and J by 1 base. DNA of the CDR3: TGTGCCATCAGTGAGTCTCGTGGGAATAGCGGGGGCACAGATACGCAGTATTTT. This codes for CAISESRGNSGGTDTQYF.